This T cell receptor (beta chain) was recorded in a study of neurological immune-mediated disorders. Trimming shortened V by 0 bases and J by 4 bases, and 13 bases separated the two germline ends. The CDR3 is 14 amino acids. The germline gives CDR1 DFQATT, CDR2 SNEGSKA (reference sequence). TCRdb analysed the 5' RACE reads with MiXCR anew, one entry per CDR3 protein. The sample includes 65,000 to 90,000 distinct CDR3 sequences, around a tenth seen only once; the top ten take about 1.7%. There are many counts of this clonotype. The sample taken for sequencing was PBMCs. The V call is TRBV20-1, the J call TRBJ2-7; D gene uncertain. This receptor was identified in a man aged 35-49 years in good health. The CDR3 DNA reads TGCAGTGCTAGAGATCCGAGGCGTGGATACGAGCAGTACTTC. Translation: CSARDPRRGYEQYF.